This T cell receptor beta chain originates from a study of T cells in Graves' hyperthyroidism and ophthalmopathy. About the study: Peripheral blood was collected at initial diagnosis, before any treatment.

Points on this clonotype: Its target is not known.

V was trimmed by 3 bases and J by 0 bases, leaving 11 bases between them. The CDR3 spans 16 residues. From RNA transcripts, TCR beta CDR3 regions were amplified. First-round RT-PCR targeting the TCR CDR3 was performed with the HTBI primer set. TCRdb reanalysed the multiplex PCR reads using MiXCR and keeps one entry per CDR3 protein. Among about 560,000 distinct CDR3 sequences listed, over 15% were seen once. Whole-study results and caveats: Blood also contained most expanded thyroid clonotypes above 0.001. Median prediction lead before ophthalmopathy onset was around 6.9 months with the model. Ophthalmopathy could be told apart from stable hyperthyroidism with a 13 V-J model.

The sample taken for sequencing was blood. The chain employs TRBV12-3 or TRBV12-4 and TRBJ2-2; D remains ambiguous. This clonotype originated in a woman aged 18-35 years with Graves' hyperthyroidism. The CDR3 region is CASSFLTSSNTGELFF. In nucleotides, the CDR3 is TGTGCCAGCAGTTTCTTGACATCTTCGAACACCGGGGAGCTGTTTTTT.